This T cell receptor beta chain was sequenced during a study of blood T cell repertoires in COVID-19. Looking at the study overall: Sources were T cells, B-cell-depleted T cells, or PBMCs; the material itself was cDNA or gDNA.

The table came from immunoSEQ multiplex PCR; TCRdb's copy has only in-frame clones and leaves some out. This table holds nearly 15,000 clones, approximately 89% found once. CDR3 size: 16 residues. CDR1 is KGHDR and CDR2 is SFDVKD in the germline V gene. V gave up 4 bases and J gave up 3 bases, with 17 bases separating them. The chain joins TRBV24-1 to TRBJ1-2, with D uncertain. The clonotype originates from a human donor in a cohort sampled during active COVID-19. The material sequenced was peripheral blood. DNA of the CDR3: TGTGCCACCAGTGACGCCGCCGGAGGCGCTTACTATGGCTACACCTTC. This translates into CATSDAAGGAYYGYTF.